This is a list of T cell receptor beta chains from one sample in a study of CD8+ T cells in alopecia areata. Sequencing used immunoSEQ multiplex PCR; TCRdb keeps in-frame clones, though not all of them. The sample lists thousands of clones, around 71% seen once, with roughly 21% in the top ten. This sample comprised skin, obtained at week 0. The receptors were gathered from a human donor with alopecia areata. Each CDR3 is given with its conserved first and last residue. A D gene is named only where the DNA matches it firmly. The size field is filled for only some rows; it gives once, few, many or a size class.

D,size,V,J,DNA,CDR3
-,few,TRBV7-9,TRBJ1-1,TGTGCCAGCAGCTTAGCGAGCCAGAACACTGAAGCTTTCTTT,CASSLASQNTEAFF
-,once,TRBV30,TRBJ1-1,TGTGCCTGGATCCTTAGCGGGAGGTCTGAAGCTTTCTTT,CAWILSGRSEAFF
TRBD2,-,TRBV10-3,TRBJ2-7,TGTGCCATCAGGGGGGACGGGGGGGACGAGCAGTACTTC,CAIRGDGGDEQYF
-,-,TRBV16,TRBJ1-2,TGTGCCAGCAGCCCGACAATCCAGGGATATGGCTACACCTTC,CASSPTIQGYGYTF
-,-,TRBV6-6,TRBJ2-7,TGTGCCAGCCAGGGGGGGAGGCCCTACGAGCAGTACTTC,CASQGGRPYEQYF
TRBD2,-,TRBV4-2,TRBJ2-7,TGTGCCAGCAGCCAAGAGGGAGCGGGGGGCTCCTACGAGCAGTACTTC,CASSQEGAGGSYEQYF
TRBD2,-,TRBV6-5,TRBJ2-5,TGTGCCAGCAGTTACTCGACTAGCGGGGGGGAGACCCAGTACTTC,CASSYSTSGGETQYF
-,-,TRBV7-2,TRBJ1-5,TGTGCCAGCAGCTTAGAGGCGCAGGGCAATCAGCCCCAGCATTTT,CASSLEAQGNQPQHF
-,-,TRBV5-4,TRBJ2-3,TGTGCCAGCAGCTTGCGCGCGGGGCCTTCGGGAGATACGCAGTATTTT,CASSLRAGPSGDTQYF
TRBD1,-,TRBV5-4,TRBJ2-3,TGTGCCAGCAGCCCTACCTGGACAGGATTAACAGATACGCAGTATTTT,CASSPTWTGLTDTQYF
-,-,TRBV5-4,TRBJ2-5,TGTGCCAGCAGTCGGGTCGGCGGGACCCAAGAGACCCAGTACTTC,CASSRVGGTQETQYF
TRBD1,few,TRBV7-3,TRBJ2-5,TGTGCCAGCAGCCCGACAGGGCTCCAAGAGACCCAGTACTTC,CASSPTGLQETQYF
TRBD1,few,TRBV25-1,TRBJ1-2,TGTGCCAGCAGTGGGACAGGGAATGGCTACACCTTC,CASSGTGNGYTF
-,few,TRBV5-1,TRBJ2-7,TGCGCCAGCAGCTTCACGACTCCCTACGAGCAGTACTTC,CASSFTTPYEQYF
-,-,TRBV13,TRBJ2-3,TGTGCCAGCAGCTTGCGTTTTGGGGCGTACAATACCACAGATACGCAGTATTTT,CASSLRFGAYNTTDTQYF
-,-,TRBV6-1,TRBJ2-7,TGTGCCAGCAGGCTCGCGGCAGAACCCCACTACGAGCAGTACTTC,CASRLAAEPHYEQYF
TRBD2,-,TRBV11-2,TRBJ2-7,TGTGCCAGCAGCATCCTACTAGCGGGGGGCCCCTACGAGCAGTACTTC,CASSILLAGGPYEQYF
-,few,TRBV4-1,TRBJ1-1,TGCGCCAGCAGCAAAATGGGACTGGACACTGAAGCTTTCTTT,CASSKMGLDTEAFF
-,-,TRBV6-5,TRBJ1-2,TGTGCCAGCAGTCCCCGGGTAGGAGGATTCTATGGCTACACCTTC,CASSPRVGGFYGYTF
TRBD2,-,TRBV7-3,TRBJ2-7,TGTGCCAGCAGCTCTAGCGGGGGACCCTACGAGCAGTACTTC,CASSSSGGPYEQYF
-,once,TRBV4-3,TRBJ2-1,TGCGCCAGCAGCCAAGCATTTTCAAGCTCCTACAATGAGCAGTTCTTC,CASSQAFSSSYNEQFF
TRBD2,-,TRBV19,TRBJ2-5,TGTGCCAGTAGTATCATCCCGGGACTAGCGGGGCGACAAGAGACCCAGTACTTC,CASSIIPGLAGRQETQYF
TRBD1,once,TRBV5-1,TRBJ2-5,TGCGCCAGCAGCTCGCCCACAGGGGTTGAGGAGACCCAGTACTTC,CASSSPTGVEETQYF
-,-,TRBV7-3,TRBJ1-2,TGTGCCAGCAGCCCCCATGGGCCAGGGGACTATGGCTACACCTTC,CASSPHGPGDYGYTF
-,-,TRBV5-6,TRBJ1-6,TGTGCCAGCAGCTGGGGGGAAAGGTCACCCCTCCACTTT,CASSWGERSPLHF
-,-,TRBV19,TRBJ2-5,TGTGCCAGTAGTATCGACTCCAATCGAAGGGAGACCCAGTACTTC,CASSIDSNRRETQYF
TRBD1,few,TRBV10-2,TRBJ2-7,TGCGCCAGCAGTGATGATGCTCGAGGGGGCCACGAGCAGTACTTC,CASSDDARGGHEQYF
-,-,TRBV7-8,TRBJ2-3,TGTGCCAGCAGCCCCCCAGCGTTTAGCACAGATACGCAGTATTTT,CASSPPAFSTDTQYF
-,few,TRBV7-8,TRBJ1-3,TGTGCCAGCAGCTTAGTTGGCGACAGCTACAATTCTGGAAACACCATATATTTT,CASSLVGDSYNSGNTIYF
-,few,TRBV7-6,TRBJ2-5,TGTGCCAGCGTCTCCCTTTGGGGCCGGCAAGAGACCCAGTACTTC,CASVSLWGRQETQYF
TRBD2,-,TRBV6-6,TRBJ2-7,TGTGCCAGCAGTTACTCTAGCGGGGGGGCCTACGAGCAGTACTTC,CASSYSSGGAYEQYF
-,-,TRBV13,TRBJ2-1,TGTGCCAGCAGCTTAGACGGAGAGGCAGGGCGAAATGAGCAGTTCTTC,CASSLDGEAGRNEQFF
TRBD1,-,TRBV11-3,TRBJ2-3,TGTGCCAGCAGCCCGGGGACAGGGGGTTCGGCAGATACGCAGTATTTT,CASSPGTGGSADTQYF
-,-,TRBV27,TRBJ1-2,TGTGCCAGCAGTATCCGACAGGCCCCTAACTATGGCTACACCTTC,CASSIRQAPNYGYTF
-,few,TRBV9,TRBJ2-5,TGTGCCAGCAGCGGGATCCAAGAAACCCAGTACTTC,CASSGIQETQYF
TRBD2,few,TRBV7-2,TRBJ2-5,TGTGCCAGCAGCGTAGATCTAGCGGGGGGGCGTCGGGAGACCCAGTACTTC,CASSVDLAGGRRETQYF
TRBD1,-,TRBV7-8,TRBJ1-4,TGTGCCAGCAGCTTAGAAAGGGGGCAGAAACTGTTTTTT,CASSLERGQKLFF
TRBD1,large,TRBV5-1,TRBJ1-1,TGCGCCAGCAGCTTACAGGGGACTGAAGCTTTCTTT,CASSLQGTEAFF
TRBD1,few,TRBV27,TRBJ1-2,TGTGCCAGCAGTTCCCCGGGACAGGGAGCCAACTATGGCTACACCTTC,CASSSPGQGANYGYTF
-,-,TRBV7-3,TRBJ2-2,TGTGCCAGCAGGCAAGGAGCCCTAAACACCGGGGAGCTGTTTTTT,CASRQGALNTGELFF
-,-,TRBV21-1,TRBJ2-6,TGTGCCAGCAGGGGGCTACTGCTACAACAAAGTCGGGCCAACGTCCTGACTTTC,CASRGLLLQQSRANVLTF
-,-,TRBV19,TRBJ2-2,TGTGCCAGTAGTCCCTGGACAGCTATGAACACCGGGGAGCTGTTTTTT,CASSPWTAMNTGELFF
-,-,TRBV18,TRBJ2-1,TGTGCCAGCTCACGTCTGGGGGACTCAAGCTCCTACAATGAGCAGTTCTTC,CASSRLGDSSSYNEQFF
-,-,TRBV7-9,TRBJ1-1,TGTGCCAGCAGCTTAGAGGGGATCGGGTTACGGAACACTGAAGCTTTCTTT,CASSLEGIGLRNTEAFF
-,-,TRBV7-2,TRBJ1-5,TGTGCCAGCAGCTCCGGACGTATCAATCAGCCCCAGCATTTT,CASSSGRINQPQHF